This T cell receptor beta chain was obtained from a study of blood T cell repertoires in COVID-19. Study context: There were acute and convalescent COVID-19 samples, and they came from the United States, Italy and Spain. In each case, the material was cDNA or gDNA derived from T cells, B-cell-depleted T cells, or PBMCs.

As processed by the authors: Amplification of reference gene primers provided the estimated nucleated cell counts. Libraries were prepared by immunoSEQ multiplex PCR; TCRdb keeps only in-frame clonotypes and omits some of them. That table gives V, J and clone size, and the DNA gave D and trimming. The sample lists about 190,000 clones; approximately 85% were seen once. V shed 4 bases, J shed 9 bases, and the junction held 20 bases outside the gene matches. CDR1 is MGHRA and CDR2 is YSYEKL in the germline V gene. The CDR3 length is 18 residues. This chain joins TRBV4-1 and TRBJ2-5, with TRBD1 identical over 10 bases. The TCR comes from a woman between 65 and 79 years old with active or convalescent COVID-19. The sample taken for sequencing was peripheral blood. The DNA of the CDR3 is TGCGCCAGCAGCCTACCGGGACAGGGGCCGCACCTCCTCGGGGCCCAGTACTTC. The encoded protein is CASSLPGQGPHLLGAQYF.